A selection of T cell receptor beta chains follows, all from one sample in a study of Ad26.COV2.S vaccination and SARS-CoV-2 variants. The table came from immunoSEQ multiplex PCR; TCRdb's copy has only in-frame clones and leaves some out. The sample carries roughly 700,000 clones, 89% recorded once. Specimen: peripheral blood, collected in a trial of Ad26.COV2.S vaccine versus placebo. The receptors derive from a person aged 18-60 years who received the Ad26.COV2.S COVID-19 vaccine or a placebo. The CDR3 runs from the conserved cysteine through the conserved F or W. The D gene is left open where the match is weak. Some rows mark clone size as missing; the rest say once, few, many or name a class of expanded clone.

>TRBD2|TRBV2|TRBJ2-3|NA
CASSDTSGTDTQYF
TGTGCCAGCAGTGATACTAGCGGAACAGATACGCAGTATTTT
>TRBD2|TRBV5-6|TRBJ2-4|NA
CASSLGGGTWAKNIQYF
TGTGCCAGCAGCTTGGGGGGAGGGACTTGGGCCAAAAACATTCAGTACTTC
>TRBD1|TRBV15|TRBJ2-7|few
CATSRDPGTGGYEQYF
TGTGCCACCAGCAGAGATCCCGGGACAGGGGGCTACGAGCAGTACTTC
>NA|TRBV20-1|TRBJ1-5|NA
CSASRGESNQPQHF
TGCAGTGCTAGTAGAGGTGAGAGCAATCAGCCCCAGCATTTT
>TRBD2|TRBV5-4|TRBJ2-3|NA
CASKTSGTHTDTQYF
TGTGCCAGCAAGACTAGCGGGACACACACAGATACGCAGTATTTT
>TRBD2|TRBV15|TRBJ2-3|NA
CATSREELAGGRDTQYF
TGTGCCACCAGCAGAGAGGAACTAGCGGGAGGGAGAGATACGCAGTATTTT
>NA|TRBV5-1|TRBJ1-1|NA
CASSFQGLTEAFF
TGCGCCAGCAGCTTCCAGGGCCTGACTGAAGCTTTCTTT
>NA|TRBV6-5|TRBJ2-1|NA
CASSFSLYNEQFF
TGTGCCAGCAGCTTTTCTCTATACAATGAGCAGTTCTTC
>TRBD1|TRBV19|TRBJ1-5|NA
CASRTRTGGNQPQHF
TGTGCCAGTAGAACTCGGACAGGCGGCAATCAGCCCCAGCATTTT
>TRBD1|TRBV5-5|TRBJ1-5|NA
CASSPGPGQGSNQPQHF
TGTGCCAGCAGTCCCGGCCCAGGACAGGGAAGCAATCAGCCCCAGCATTTT
>NA|TRBV5-6|TRBJ2-5|NA
CASRRRGGGETQYF
TGTGCCAGCAGGCGCAGGGGAGGGGGAGAGACCCAGTACTTC
>TRBD1|TRBV6-5|TRBJ2-3|NA
CASSYEGTGQSDTQYF
TGTGCCAGCAGTTACGAGGGGACAGGACAATCGGATACGCAGTATTTT
>NA|TRBV5-1|TRBJ1-1|NA
CASSLGGRASDTEAFF
TGCGCCAGCAGCTTGGGAGGGAGGGCTAGCGACACTGAAGCTTTCTTT
>TRBD2|TRBV6-5|TRBJ2-7|NA
CASELADNYEQYF
TGTGCCAGCGAACTAGCGGATAACTACGAGCAGTACTTC
>TRBD2|TRBV28|TRBJ2-1|once
CASSSTGTTLHNEQFF
TGTGCCAGCAGTTCAACCGGGACTACACTACACAATGAGCAGTTCTTC